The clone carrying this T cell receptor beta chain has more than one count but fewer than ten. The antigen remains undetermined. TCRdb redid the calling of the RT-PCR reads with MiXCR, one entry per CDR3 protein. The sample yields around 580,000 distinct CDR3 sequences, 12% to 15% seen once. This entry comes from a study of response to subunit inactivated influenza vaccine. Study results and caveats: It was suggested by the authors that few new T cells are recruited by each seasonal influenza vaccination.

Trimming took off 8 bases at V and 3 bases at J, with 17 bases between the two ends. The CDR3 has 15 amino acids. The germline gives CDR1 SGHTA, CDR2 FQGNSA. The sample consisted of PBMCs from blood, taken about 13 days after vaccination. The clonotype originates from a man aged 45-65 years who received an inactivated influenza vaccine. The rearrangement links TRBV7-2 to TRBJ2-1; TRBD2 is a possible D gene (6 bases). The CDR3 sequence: CASRKGGVGYNEQFF. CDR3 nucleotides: TGTGCCAGCCGGAAGGGCGGGGTCGGCTACAATGAGCAGTTCTTC. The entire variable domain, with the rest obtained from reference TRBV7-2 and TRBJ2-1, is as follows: GAGVSQSPSNKVTEKGKDVELRCDPISGHTALYWYRQSLGQGLEFLIYFQGNSAPDKSGLPSDRFSAERTGGSVSTLTIQRTQQEDSAVYLCASRKGGVGYNEQFFGPGTRLTVL.